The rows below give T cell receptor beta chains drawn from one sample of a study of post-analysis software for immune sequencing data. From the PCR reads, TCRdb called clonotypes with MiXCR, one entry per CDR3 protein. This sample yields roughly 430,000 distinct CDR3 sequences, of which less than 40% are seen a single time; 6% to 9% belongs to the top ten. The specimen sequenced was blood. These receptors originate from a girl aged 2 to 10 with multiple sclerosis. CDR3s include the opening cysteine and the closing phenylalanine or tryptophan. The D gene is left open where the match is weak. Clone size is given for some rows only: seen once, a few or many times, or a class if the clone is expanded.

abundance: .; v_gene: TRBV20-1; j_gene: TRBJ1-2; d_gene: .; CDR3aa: CSASGGGAPYGYTF; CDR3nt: TGCAGTGCTAGCGGCGGGGGCGCCCCTTATGGCTACACCTTC
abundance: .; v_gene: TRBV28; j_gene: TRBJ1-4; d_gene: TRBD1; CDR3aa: CASRDSGPEKLFF; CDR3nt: TGTGCCAGTCGGGACAGCGGACCTGAAAAACTGTTTTTT
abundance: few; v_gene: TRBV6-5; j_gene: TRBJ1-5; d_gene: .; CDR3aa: CASSFTGTFNQPQHF; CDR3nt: TGTGCCAGCAGTTTCACAGGGACCTTCAATCAGCCCCAGCATTTT
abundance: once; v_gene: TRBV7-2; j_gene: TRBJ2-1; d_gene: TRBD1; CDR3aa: CASSRHGQGGYNEQFF; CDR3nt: TGTGCCAGCAGCCGGCACGGACAGGGGGGATACAATGAGCAGTTCTTC
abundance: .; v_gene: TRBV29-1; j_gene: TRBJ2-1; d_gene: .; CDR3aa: CSAARGYNEQFF; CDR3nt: TGCAGCGCTGCCAGGGGCTACAATGAGCAGTTCTTC
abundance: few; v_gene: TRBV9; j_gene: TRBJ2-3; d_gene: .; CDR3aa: CASSRGPGGTDTQYF; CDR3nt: TGTGCCAGCAGCAGGGGCCCCGGCGGCACAGATACGCAGTATTTT
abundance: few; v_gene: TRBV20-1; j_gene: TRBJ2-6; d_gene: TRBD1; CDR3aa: CSAFPGQGGGANVLTF; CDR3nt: TGCAGTGCTTTCCCGGGACAGGGAGGGGGGGCCAACGTCCTGACTTTC
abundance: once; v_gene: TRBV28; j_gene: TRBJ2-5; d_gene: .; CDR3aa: CASSLTLGNEQYF; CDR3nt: TGTGCCAGCAGTTTAACCTTGGGCAATGAGCAGTACTTC
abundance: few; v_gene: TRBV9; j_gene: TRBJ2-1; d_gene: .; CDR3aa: CASSVDGGVSYNEQFF; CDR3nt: TGTGCCAGCAGCGTAGATGGGGGAGTGTCCTACAATGAGCAGTTCTTC
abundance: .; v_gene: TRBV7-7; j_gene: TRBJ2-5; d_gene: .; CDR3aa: CASSNSPDWWVKETQYF; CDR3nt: TGTGCTAGCAGCAATAGCCCAGATTGGTGGGTCAAAGAGACCCAGTACTTC
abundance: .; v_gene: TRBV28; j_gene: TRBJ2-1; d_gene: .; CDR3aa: CASSITSSYNEQFF; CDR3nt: TGTGCCAGCAGCATCACTAGCTCCTACAATGAGCAGTTCTTC
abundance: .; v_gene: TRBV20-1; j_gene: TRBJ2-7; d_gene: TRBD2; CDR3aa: CSAQREAYEQYF; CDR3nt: TGCAGTGCTCAGCGGGAGGCGTACGAGCAGTACTTC
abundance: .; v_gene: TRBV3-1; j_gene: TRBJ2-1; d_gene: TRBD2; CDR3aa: CASSQWEGGNEQFF; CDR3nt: TGTGCCAGCAGCCAATGGGAGGGTGGCAATGAGCAGTTCTTC
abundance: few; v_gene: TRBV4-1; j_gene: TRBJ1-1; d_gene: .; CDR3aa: CASSQDPGRSGAFF; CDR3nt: TGCGCCAGCAGCCAAGATCCAGGGAGGTCCGGAGCTTTCTTT
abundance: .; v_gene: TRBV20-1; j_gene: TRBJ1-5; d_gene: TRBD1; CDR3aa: CSARDGTGMSNQPQHF; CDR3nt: TGCAGTGCTAGGGACGGGACAGGGATGAGCAATCAGCCCCAGCATTTT
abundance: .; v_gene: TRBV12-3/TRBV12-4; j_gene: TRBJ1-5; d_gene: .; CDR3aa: CASRRPDQPQHF; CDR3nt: TGTGCCAGCAGGCGGCCTGATCAGCCCCAGCATTTT
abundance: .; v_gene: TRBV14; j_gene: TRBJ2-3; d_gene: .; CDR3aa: CASSHDPRQFGYTDTQYF; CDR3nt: TGTGCCAGCAGCCATGACCCCCGACAGTTCGGGTACACAGATACGCAGTATTTT
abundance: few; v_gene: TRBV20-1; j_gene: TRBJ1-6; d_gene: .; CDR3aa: CSARGSYNSPLHF; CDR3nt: TGCAGTGCCCGAGGCTCCTATAATTCACCCCTCCACTTT
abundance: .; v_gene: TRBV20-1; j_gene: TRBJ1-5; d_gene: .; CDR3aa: CSARIGRDQPQHF; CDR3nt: TGCAGTGCTAGAATCGGACGTGATCAGCCCCAGCATTTT
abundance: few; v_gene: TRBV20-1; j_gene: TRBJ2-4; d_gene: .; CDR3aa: CSASSAAKNIQYF; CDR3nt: TGCAGTGCTAGTTCGGCAGCCAAAAACATTCAGTACTTC
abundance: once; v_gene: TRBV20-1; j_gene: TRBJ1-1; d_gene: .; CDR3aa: CSARSMNTEAFF; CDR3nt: TGCAGTGCTAGAAGCATGAACACTGAAGCTTTCTTT
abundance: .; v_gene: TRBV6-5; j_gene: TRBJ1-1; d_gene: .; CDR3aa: CASSPRGDGAFF; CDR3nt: TGTGCCAGCAGTCCAAGAGGGGATGGAGCTTTCTTT
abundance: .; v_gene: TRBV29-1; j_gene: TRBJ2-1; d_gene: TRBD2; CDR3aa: CSVRTSGSAGNEQFF; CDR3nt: TGCAGCGTCCGGACTAGCGGGAGCGCGGGGAATGAGCAGTTCTTC
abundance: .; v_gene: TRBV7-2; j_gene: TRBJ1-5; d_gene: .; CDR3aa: CASSLGWDSNQPQHF; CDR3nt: TGTGCCAGCAGCCTAGGGTGGGATAGCAATCAGCCCCAGCATTTT
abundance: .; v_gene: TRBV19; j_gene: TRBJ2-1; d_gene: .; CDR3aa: CASSIGVSVNEQFF; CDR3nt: TGTGCCAGTAGTATAGGAGTTAGCGTCAATGAGCAGTTCTTC
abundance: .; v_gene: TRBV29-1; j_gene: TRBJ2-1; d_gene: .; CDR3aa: CSVEGEVNEQFF; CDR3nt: TGCAGCGTTGAAGGGGAAGTTAATGAGCAGTTCTTC
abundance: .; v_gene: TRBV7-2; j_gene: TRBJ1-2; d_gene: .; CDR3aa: CASSLMDIPNYGYTF; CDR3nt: TGTGCCAGCAGCTTAATGGACATCCCCAACTATGGCTACACCTTC
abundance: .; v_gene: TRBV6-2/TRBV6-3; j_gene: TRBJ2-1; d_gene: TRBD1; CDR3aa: CASSKSGQGSSYNEQFF; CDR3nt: TGTGCCAGCAGTAAATCCGGACAGGGCAGCTCCTACAATGAGCAGTTCTTC
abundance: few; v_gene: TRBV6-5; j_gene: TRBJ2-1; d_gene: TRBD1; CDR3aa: CASSYSGAGGEQFF; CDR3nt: TGTGCCAGCAGTTACTCGGGGGCAGGGGGAGAGCAGTTCTTC
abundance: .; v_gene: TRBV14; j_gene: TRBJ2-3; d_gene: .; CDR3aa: CASSQLIGPNADTQYF; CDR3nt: TGTGCCAGCAGCCAACTGATTGGACCCAACGCAGATACGCAGTATTTT
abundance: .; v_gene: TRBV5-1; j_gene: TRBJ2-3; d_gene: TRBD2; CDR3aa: CASSPAQREMDTDTQYF; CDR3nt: TGCGCCAGCAGCCCGGCGCAGCGGGAGATGGATACAGATACGCAGTATTTT
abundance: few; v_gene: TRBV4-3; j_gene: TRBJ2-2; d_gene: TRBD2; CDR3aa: CASSQDLGLAGVGKINSNTGELFF; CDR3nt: TGCGCCAGCAGCCAAGATCTTGGACTAGCGGGAGTCGGAAAAATTAACTCGAACACCGGGGAGCTGTTTTTT